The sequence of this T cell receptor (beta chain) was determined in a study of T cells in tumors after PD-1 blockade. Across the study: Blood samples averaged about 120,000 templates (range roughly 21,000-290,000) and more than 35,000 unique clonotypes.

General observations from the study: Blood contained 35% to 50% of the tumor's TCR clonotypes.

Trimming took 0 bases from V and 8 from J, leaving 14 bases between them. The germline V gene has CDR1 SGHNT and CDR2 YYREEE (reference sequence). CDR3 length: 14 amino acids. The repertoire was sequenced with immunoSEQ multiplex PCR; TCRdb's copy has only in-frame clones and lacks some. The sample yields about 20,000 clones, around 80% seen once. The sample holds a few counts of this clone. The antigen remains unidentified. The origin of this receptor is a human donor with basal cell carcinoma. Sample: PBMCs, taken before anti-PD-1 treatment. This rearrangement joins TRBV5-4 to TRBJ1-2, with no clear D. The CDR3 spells CASSLGRLAWGYTF. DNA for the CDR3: TGTGCCAGCAGCTTGGGCCGGCTCGCGTGGGGCTACACCTTC.